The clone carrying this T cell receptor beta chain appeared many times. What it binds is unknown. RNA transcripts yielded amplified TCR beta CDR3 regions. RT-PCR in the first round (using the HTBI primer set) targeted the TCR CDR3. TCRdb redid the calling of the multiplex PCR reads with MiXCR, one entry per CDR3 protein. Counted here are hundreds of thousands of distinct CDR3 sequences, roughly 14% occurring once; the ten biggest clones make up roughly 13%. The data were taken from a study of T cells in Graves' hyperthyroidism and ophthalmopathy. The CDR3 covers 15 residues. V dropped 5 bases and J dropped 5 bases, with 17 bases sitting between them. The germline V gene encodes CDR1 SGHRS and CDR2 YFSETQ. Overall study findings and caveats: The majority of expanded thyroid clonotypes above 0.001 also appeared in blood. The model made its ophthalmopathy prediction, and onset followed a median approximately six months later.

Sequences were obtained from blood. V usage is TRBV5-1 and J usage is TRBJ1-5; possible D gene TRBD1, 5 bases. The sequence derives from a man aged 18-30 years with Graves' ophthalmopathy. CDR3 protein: CASSLDRMSDQPQHF. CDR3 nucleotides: TGCGCCAGCAGTCTTGACAGAATGAGTGATCAGCCCCAGCATTTT.